These 21 T cell receptor beta chains were all obtained from the same sample, sequenced in a study of T cell responses to AZD1222 COVID-19 vaccine (dated by TCRdb to the early 2020s). Library preparation employed the immunoSEQ multiplex PCR assay. TCRdb limited this immuneACCESS table to in-frame rearrangements with V and J called. A share of clones is missing; checked studies link under half to unresolved V genes, and the rest is unexplained. The sample table contains approximately 100,000 clones; only one count was recorded for 90% to 95% of them. The ten largest clones capture 45% of the sample. What the time point label conveys for this sample: baseline before first vaccination. Specimen: peripheral blood, collected on day 0 of AZD1222 vaccination. These receptors came from an adult in good health.

Only one count was recorded for this clone. The gene calls are TRBV11-3 and TRBJ2-2, with 8 nucleotides matching TRBD2. Germline V gene sequence: CDR1 SGHNT, CDR2 YENEEA. After removal of 6 bases from V and 4 bases from J, the junction contained 4 bases not matched to a gene. The CDR3 covers 14 residues. Here the CDR3 reads CASSLAGLTGELFF. The CDR3 DNA follows: TGTGCCAGCAGTCTAGCGGGCCTCACCGGGGAGCTGTTTTTT.

The CDR3 sequence is CASSSGAGDPYEQYF. CDR3 nucleotides: TGTGCCAGCAGTTCCGGAGCGGGAGACCCCTACGAGCAGTACTTC. The chain is built from TRBV27 and TRBJ2-7; TRBD2 agrees at 8 bases. This CDR3 has 15 residues. V shed 4 bases and J 2 bases; nucleotides not matched to a gene: 7. Per the germline V gene, CDR1 is MNHEY and CDR2 is SMNVEV (reference sequence).

The chain couples TRBV19 to TRBJ1-4; TRBD1 matches 8 bases. The CDR3 extends over 13 amino acids. Germline CDR1 LNHDA, CDR2 SQIVND (reference sequence). Losses at the gene ends were 11 bases for V and 7 bases for J; bases not matched to a gene: 9. In DNA form, the CDR3 reads TGTGCCGTATCAGTCCAGGGGGCTGAAAAACTGTTTTTT. Amino acid sequence: CAVSVQGAEKLFF. The full variable domain, completed using reference TRBV19 and TRBJ1-4, is DGGITQSPKYLFRKEGQNVTLSCEQNLNHDAMYWYRQDPGQGLRLIYYSQIVNDFQKGDIAEGYSVSREKKESFPLTVTSAQKNPTAFYLCAVSVQGAEKLFFGSGTQLSVL.

The chain employs TRBV7-2 and TRBJ2-2; D uncertain. V was pared by 1 base and J by 2 bases, with 5 bases between. This CDR3 spans 14 amino acids. Germline values: CDR1 SGHTA, CDR2 FQGNSA. As DNA, the CDR3 is TGTGCCAGCAGCTTAGTAACAAACACCGGGGAGCTGTTTTTT. Its translation: CASSLVTNTGELFF.

The rearrangement uses TRBV29-1 and TRBJ1-2; D perhaps matches TRBD1 (5 bases). This CDR3 region has 14 residues. CDR1 is SQVTM and CDR2 is ANQGSEA in the germline V gene. V was trimmed by 7 bases and J by 7 bases, leaving 22 bases between them. The CDR3 protein is CSAILSTGGSGYTF. The CDR3 region has the DNA TGCAGCGCCATCCTCTCCACGGGGGGTAGTGGCTACACCTTC.

This chain joins TRBV28 and TRBJ1-2; D possibly corresponds to TRBD1 (5 bases). This CDR3 comprises 14 residues. Germline V gene sequence: CDR1 MDHEN, CDR2 SYDVKM. V shed 7 bases and J shed 4 bases, with 16 bases lying between them. The CDR3 here is CASTFGGVIYGYTF. CDR3 coding DNA: TGTGCCAGCACCTTTGGGGGGGTCATCTATGGCTACACCTTC.

The rearrangement joins TRBV19 to TRBJ2-7; D is possibly TRBD1 (6 bases). The CDR3 contains 14 residues. Trimming took 6 bases from V and 0 from J, leaving 12 bases between them. In germline, CDR1 is LNHDA, CDR2 SQIVND (reference sequence). This CDR3 reads CASSPRDTSYEQYF. The DNA for the CDR3 is TGTGCCAGTAGCCCCCGGGACACCTCCTACGAGCAGTACTTC.

The chain uses TRBV4-2 and TRBJ2-5, with D perhaps being TRBD1 or TRBD2 (5 bases each). Germline CDR1 and CDR2: LGHNA and YNFKEQ. The length of the CDR3 is 15 residues. V was cut by 3 bases and J by 7 bases, with 18 bases left in between. The CDR3 sequence: CASSQYWEQGGTQYF. CDR3 DNA sequence: TGTGCCAGCAGCCAGTATTGGGAGCAGGGCGGGACCCAGTACTTC.

There are a few counts of this clone. The rearrangement joins TRBV28 to TRBJ2-7, with 7 bases that match TRBD2. CDR3 length: 16 amino acids. Germline loops: CDR1 MDHEN, CDR2 SYDVKM. The V gene end was trimmed by 5 bases and the J gene end by 3 bases; junction bases not matched to a gene: 13. This CDR3 reads CASSPPGASGSYEQYF. As DNA, the CDR3 is TGTGCCAGCAGTCCCCCTGGAGCTAGCGGCAGCTACGAGCAGTACTTC.

This clone was found once. This chain joins TRBV18 and TRBJ1-4; D is possibly TRBD1 (6 bases). The germline V and J ends were trimmed by 4 bases and 5 bases, with 11 bases remaining between them. The CDR3 has 14 residues. Germline V gene lookup returns CDR1 KGHSH and CDR2 LQKENI. CDR3 sequence (DNA): TGTGCCAGCTCACAACAGGGCTCGAATGAAAAACTGTTTTTT. Translation: CASSQQGSNEKLFF.

The genes are TRBV2 and TRBJ2-4, with D perhaps TRBD1 (5 bases). The germline gives CDR1 SNHLY, CDR2 FYNNEI. This CDR3 is 15 amino acids long. V lost 6 bases to trimming and J lost 0 bases, with 12 bases between them. CDR3 sequence reads: CASRGEIGAKNIQYF. CDR3 DNA: TGTGCCAGCAGAGGGGAAATAGGAGCCAAAAACATTCAGTACTTC.

This sequence joins TRBV6-2 or TRBV6-3 and TRBJ1-5; 7 bases are a match to TRBD1. Losses at the gene ends were 5 bases for V and 11 bases for J; bases not matched to a gene: 15. Germline V gene data show CDR1 as MNHEY and CDR2 as SVGEGT. There are 15 residues in the CDR3. CDR3 protein: CASSLWGGGDLTQHF. For the CDR3, the DNA is TGTGCCAGCAGTCTCTGGGGAGGGGGCGATCTGACCCAGCATTTT.

The table lists this clone with a count of one. This chain links TRBV28 with TRBJ1-3, with no clear D. The CDR3 loop spans 14 amino acids. V was pared by 5 bases and J by 2 bases, with 10 bases between. The germline V gene has CDR1 MDHEN and CDR2 SYDVKM. The CDR3 sequence is CASSAPGTGNTIYF. DNA of the CDR3: TGTGCCAGCAGTGCCCCGGGTACTGGAAACACCATATATTTT.

The V gene is TRBV4-1, the J gene TRBJ1-1, with D maybe TRBD1 (5 bases). The length of the CDR3 is 17 residues. Germline V gives CDR1 MGHRA, CDR2 YSYEKL. V was trimmed by 1 base and J by 3 bases, leaving 18 bases between them. The CDR3 loop reads CASSQGLGAIGDTEAFF. The CDR3 DNA reads as TGCGCCAGCAGCCAAGGTCTAGGGGCCATAGGGGACACTGAAGCTTTCTTT.

The genes are TRBV5-6 and TRBJ2-1; D gene unclear. The germline V gene has CDR1 SGHDT and CDR2 YYEEEE. The CDR3 runs to 14 residues. V lost 1 base, J lost 0 bases, and 5 bases lay in between. CDR3 DNA: TGTGCCAGCAGCTTGCTGAGCTCCTACAATGAGCAGTTCTTC. As protein: CASSLLSSYNEQFF.

The chain is built from TRBV12-5 and TRBJ2-7; D perhaps matches TRBD2 (5 bases). V gave up 0 bases and J gave up 2 bases, with 14 bases separating them. The CDR3 spans 16 residues. Germline CDR1 LGHNT, CDR2 FRNRAP. The CDR3 nucleotides read TGTGCTAGTGGTTTGGTATTAATGCGGGCGGCCTACGAGCAGTACTTC. Its protein is CASGLVLMRAAYEQYF.

The chain has TRBV28 and TRBJ1-3; D is perhaps TRBD1 (6 bases). Per the germline V gene, CDR1 is MDHEN and CDR2 is SYDVKM. This CDR3 has 17 amino acids. V was shortened by 8 bases and J by 0 bases, with 20 bases between the two germline ends. The CDR3 sequence is CASGAGHAVSSGNTIYF. The CDR3 bases are TGTGCCAGCGGTGCGGGACACGCCGTCTCCTCTGGAAACACCATATATTTT.

The rearrangement uses TRBV7-2 and TRBJ2-7; 9 bases match TRBD2. The CDR3 consists of 16 residues. The V gene end was trimmed by 5 bases and the J gene end by 2 bases; junction bases not matched to a gene: 10. In germline, CDR1 is SGHTA, CDR2 FQGNSA. The CDR3: CASSLQGAGGAYEQYF. CDR3 DNA: TGTGCCAGCAGCCTCCAGGGAGCGGGAGGTGCCTACGAGCAGTACTTC.

The chain employs TRBV3-1 (or the pseudogene TRBV3-2) and TRBJ2-1; D unresolved. Germline CDR1 reads LGHDT; CDR2 reads YNNKEL (reference sequence). The CDR3 spans 16 residues. Between the trimmed V and J ends, which lost 3 bases and 1 base, there was a span of 13 bases. The CDR3 spells CASSHQELRSYNEQFF. The CDR3 nucleotides read TGTGCCAGCAGCCATCAGGAACTCCGGTCCTACAATGAGCAGTTCTTC.

A remark on this clone: Germline and junction disagree at one end, which may indicate a read error. The chain joins TRBV7-3 to TRBJ2-1; D remains unclear. This CDR3 spans 13 amino acids. Germline CDR1 reads SGHTA; CDR2 reads FQGTGA. The CDR3 DNA reads TGTGCCAGCAGCCTAACGAGAAACAATGAGCAGTTCTTC. Translating gives CASSLTRNNEQFF.

The V and J genes are TRBV24-1 and TRBJ2-7, with TRBD2 identical over 7 bases. This CDR3 region has 13 residues. The junction had 6 bases not matched to a gene; V was cut back by 5 bases and J by 6 bases. The V gene's germline CDR1 is KGHDR and CDR2 SFDVKD. In DNA form, the CDR3 reads TGTGCCACCAGTGCTTGGGGAGGGACCGAGCAGTACTTC. It encodes CATSAWGGTEQYF.